This TCR beta chain was retrieved from a study of regulatory T cells in long-lasting Graves disease (dated by TCRdb to about 2021). General notes on the study: Patients with newly diagnosed Graves' disease had been on antithyroid drugs for under 3 months. Persistent Graves' disease patients were compared with newly diagnosed Graves' disease patients by peripheral blood TCR sequencing and RNA sequencing. A total of about 35 samples underwent TCR sequencing, from roughly 13 patients with persistent Graves' disease and 20 patients with newly diagnosed Graves' disease. The study was registered as a clinical trial and conducted in China.

Broader findings and caveats from the paper: Sequencing and analysis were restricted to the TCR beta chain. Peripheral blood alone was examined, since thyroid tissue, which constituted the primary lesion, could not be accessed. Compared with newly diagnosed patients, persistent Graves' disease patients had lower TCR Shannon entropy and fewer highly expanded clones, which suggests clonal expansion. TRBV28, TRBJ1-2 and TRBJ2-5 were preferentially used in persistent disease, while TRBV20-1 and TRBJ2-1 were favored in newly diagnosed disease. The authors noted that the small sample size was a limitation that may lower accuracy. More public clonotypes were shared among persistent patients (around 2,600) than among newly diagnosed patients (966).

This clonotype has more than one count but fewer than ten. The specificity of this receptor is unknown. Base qualities are missing; no much larger clone stands one base away. At the junction V is shortened by 6 bases and J by 4 bases, with 22 bases in between. Based on the germline V gene, the CDR1 and CDR2 sequences are MNHNS and SASEGT. From the cysteine up to the phenylalanine, the CDR3 has a length of 17 residues. Just the 51-base CDR3 DNA is kept, in frame starting at base 1. Per the publication, the time point label means: newly diagnosed GD, antithyroid drugs for less than 3 months. RNA was extracted from PBMCs in TRIzol for both TCR sequencing and RNA sequencing. The diagnosis of Graves' disease followed American Thyroid Association guidelines. The patients came from an endocrinology department in Xi'an, China. From each patient, approximately 9.9 milliliters of peripheral blood was collected into an EDTA anticoagulant tube. PBMCs were isolated by Ficoll Paque Plus density gradient separation without further T cell sorting. An Agilent 2100 Bioanalyzer and agarose gel were used to check RNA quality, while a NanoDrop 2000 measured RNA concentration.

Preparation of the library involved multiplex PCR. Instrument used: Illumina HiSeq 4000. To build TCR beta libraries, CDR3 regions were amplified by Arm-PCR using iRepertoire HTBI primers. Before sequencing, the PCR products underwent gel purification. The source study handled its data this way. Gene usage analysis of CDR3 amino acid clonotypes used the roughly 60 TRBV and around 13 TRBJ segments found across samples. COPE and FqMerger were used to merge the filtered high-quality paired reads into contigs. BLAST was used to align contigs to IMGT TRBV, TRBD and TRBJ reference genes, with CDR3 defined following IMGT. Any clonotype with a frequency above 0.1% was classified as a highly expanded clone. Shannon entropy was used to measure repertoire diversity, and the Gini coefficient was used to measure V-J evenness. A clonotype found in more than one individual was treated as public. TCRdb passed the public sequencing reads through fastp at Q25 and MiXCR, retaining productive beta sequences. Entries that share a CDR3 protein sequence are merged under the most common genes and DNA. For this entry, the V and J calls and clone size follow TCRdb and not the study's own pipeline. A total of around 470,000 distinct CDR3 sequences appear in this sample, less than 15% of them only once. The ten largest clones add up to 17% of the sample.

This same sample was also part of a study on T cells in Graves' hyperthyroidism and ophthalmopathy. The second publication reports: Stable Graves' hyperthyroidism was defined as the absence of progression to ophthalmopathy over 18 months of follow-up. Hyperthyroidism patients were newly diagnosed, with disease duration under 2 months, and aged 18 to 65 years. Exclusion was applied to patients with uncontrolled infections, other autoimmune diseases, pregnancy or lactation. Diagnoses were established on the basis of clinical symptoms, serum thyroxine and TRAb, thyroid ultrasound, and orbital computed tomography. A first-round RT-PCR of the TCR CDR3 used the HTBI primer set with the Qiagen OneStep RT-PCR kit. Most expanded thyroid clonotypes (frequency above 0.001) were also detected in blood, suggesting blood repertoires may reflect thyroid immune responses. Ophthalmopathy was separated from stable hyperthyroidism by a 13 V-J signature model, with 87.88% sensitivity and about 81% specificity obtained in cross-validation and 80%/75% obtained in testing. In validation, the model predicted progression to ophthalmopathy a median of roughly 6.1 months before onset, with 70% to 71% sensitivity and 72.22% specificity. A discovery cohort of approximately 100 patients, about 40 with Graves' ophthalmopathy and roughly 59 with stable Graves' hyperthyroidism, was used to find distinguishing TCR V-J signatures. Prospective prediction of ophthalmopathy was tested in an independent validation cohort consisting of about 20 hyperthyroidism patients and approximately 16 patients who later progressed to ophthalmopathy. The 100 discovery patients were randomly split 7:3 into training and test sets. In addition, the study compared T-cell repertoires in thyroid tissue and in blood from a handful of Graves' hyperthyroidism patients. After blood sampling, hyperthyroidism patients were treated with methimazole at a starting dose of 30 mg daily, and ophthalmopathy patients were treated with high-dose intravenous methylprednisolone. The libraries were constructed in a second round of multiplex PCR and then size-selected and purified. Sequencing of the libraries was done on an Illumina HiSeq2000 using paired-end 100 bp reads. SOAPnuke was used to process the raw data, removing reads that contained adapters or uncalled bases, had a mean Phred below 15, or lacked an exact match to the constant primer or identifier. High-quality paired reads were merged with COPE v1.2.5, and unique nucleotide sequences were defined as clonotypes. MiTCR v1.1 was used to align clonotypes to the IMGT TRBV, TRBD and TRBJ reference segments. The analysis was restricted to V-J combinations with a frequency above 0.0001, which together covered about 99% of the repertoires. A TCS score was defined as the ratio of F50 (clonal expansion) to E x V (chaos), with BLOSUM62-based TCRdist applied between CDR3 peptides within each V-J. Welch's t-statistics and random forest reduced several hundred V-J features to about 13, which were used in a naive Bayes classifier (R e1071). Sample size was not statistically predetermined, and blinding of investigators to group allocation was not performed. The paper reports TCR Vbeta CDR3 sequencing of 140 or so peripheral blood samples: around 41 ophthalmopathy, fewer than 80 hyperthyroidism and approximately 17 progressor patients.

The rearranged chain carries TRBV6-1 and TRBJ2-1; no D gene call is confident. The starting material was peripheral blood mononuclear cells (PBMCs), obtained at new diagnosis, from a patient treated with antithyroid drugs. The receptor was isolated from a woman in her 50s with Graves disease. Donor details come from another sample of the same person, matched by shared clones. The CDR3 amino acid sequence is: CASSPPGRPAGYNEQFF. The nucleotide sequence reads as follows: TGTGCCAGCAGCCCCCCCGGGCGGCCCGCTGGATACAATGAGCAGTTCTTC.